A single sample gave rise to the 24 T cell receptor beta chains below, sequenced in a study of monozygotic twins with inflammatory bowel disease. TCRdb processed the 5' RACE reads again and assigns one entry to each CDR3 protein, with no DNA. The table gives around 210,000 distinct CDR3 sequences; the top ten clones make up approximately 7.7% of it. The sequencing sample was made of blood. These TCRs come from a human donor with ulcerative colitis or Crohn's disease, or a healthy co-twin of an affected twin (not recorded which).

This chain links TRBV7-2 with TRBJ1-2. Germline V gene lookup returns CDR1 SGHTA and CDR2 FQGNSA. This CDR3 has 13 amino acids. This CDR3 reads CASSNRRIDGYTF.

This chain links TRBV7-9 with TRBJ2-5. The CDR3 runs 16 residues. The V gene's germline CDR1 is SEHNR and CDR2 FQNEAQ (reference sequence). CDR3 loop: CASSLAASGSVETQYF. The variable domain in full, completed from reference TRBV7-9 and TRBJ2-5, reads DTGVSQNPRHKITKRGQNVTFRCDPISEHNRLYWYRQTLGQGPEFLTYFQNEAQLEKSRLLSDRFSAERPKGSFSTLEIQRTEQGDSAMYLCASSLAASGSVETQYFGPGTRLLVL.

This chain connects TRBV6-1 to TRBJ2-7; TCRdb picks TRBD1, but there is no DNA to check that call. Looked up from germline, CDR1 is MNHNS and CDR2 is SASEGT. The CDR3 has 13 residues. CDR3 sequence reads: CASIRDSTYEQYF.

V usage is TRBV5-1 and J usage is TRBJ1-1; TCRdb returns TRBD1, unconfirmable since there is no DNA. Germline CDR1 is SGHRS and CDR2 is YFSETQ. The CDR3 extends over 15 amino acids. The CDR3 sequence is CASSLGSDRVAEAFF.

The rearrangement uses TRBV5-4 and TRBJ1-2. Germline V gives CDR1 SGHNT, CDR2 YYREEE (reference sequence). The CDR3 covers 14 residues. This chain's CDR3 is CASSPPAGNYGYTF.

The rearrangement links TRBV25-1 to TRBJ1-1; TCRdb designates TRBD1, a call that cannot be tested without DNA. The CDR3 is made up of 15 amino acids. The germline V gene encodes CDR1 MGHDK and CDR2 SYGVNS. The CDR3 sequence is CASSSTGDPNTEAFF.

V usage is TRBV7-3 and J usage is TRBJ2-3. Germline V gene sequence: CDR1 SGHTA, CDR2 FQGTGA. This CDR3 is 15 amino acids long. The CDR3 here is CASSLVFGGTDTQYF.

The chain recombines TRBV29-1 with TRBJ2-4; TCRdb's D call, TRBD1, is unchecked because there is no DNA. Germline V gene sequence: CDR1 SQVTM, CDR2 ANQGSEA. The CDR3 runs 14 residues. CDR3 sequence: CSALQGAAKNIQYF.

The CDR3 loop is CASSQGGFFYEQYF. This sequence joins TRBV12-3 or TRBV12-4 and TRBJ2-7; with no DNA, the TCRdb D assignment of TRBD2 cannot be verified. The CDR3 has 14 amino acids.

This chain joins TRBV7-9 and TRBJ1-1; TCRdb designates TRBD1, a call that cannot be tested without DNA. The germline gives CDR1 SEHNR, CDR2 FQNEAQ (reference sequence). This CDR3 comprises 16 residues. The CDR3 is CASSQLTGGWFTEAFF. Full variable domain (outside the CDR3, taken from reference TRBV7-9 and TRBJ1-1): DTGVSQNPRHKITKRGQNVTFRCDPISEHNRLYWYRQTLGQGPEFLTYFQNEAQLEKSRLLSDRFSAERPKGSFSTLEIQRTEQGDSAMYLCASSQLTGGWFTEAFFGQGTRLTVV.

The CDR3 spells CASSPLRVLTVNTEAFF. V gene TRBV7-8 combines with J gene TRBJ1-1. CDR3 length: 17 residues. CDR1 and CDR2 (germline): SGHVS, FQNEAQ. Together with reference TRBV7-8 and TRBJ1-1, the CDR3 gives the full variable domain: GAGVSQSPRYKVAKRGQDVALRCDPISGHVSLFWYQQALGQGPEFLTYFQNEAQLDKSGLPSDRFFAERPEGSVSTLKIQRTQQEDSAVYLCASSPLRVLTVNTEAFFGQGTRLTVV.

CDR3 region: CASSLSMTAGNEQFF. The chain recombines TRBV7-9 with TRBJ2-1. The CDR3 extends over 15 amino acids. The germline V gene encodes CDR1 SEHNR and CDR2 FQNEAQ (reference sequence).

The chain carries TRBV10-3 and TRBJ2-1. The CDR3 length is 12 residues. CDR1 and CDR2 (germline): ENHRY, SYGVKD. The CDR3: CAISVRDGEQFF.

The J gene is TRBJ1-2, the V gene TRBV12-3 or TRBV12-4; the TRBD1 assignment by TCRdb is unverifiable without DNA. CDR3 length: 14 residues. CDR3 amino acids: CASSFGDRGHGYTF.

The genes are TRBV10-2 and TRBJ1-1; TCRdb indicates TRBD1, and absent DNA this call remains unverified. Germline CDR1 reads WSHSY; CDR2 reads SAAADI. The length of the CDR3 is 13 residues. CDR3 in amino acids: CASRFGGGTEAFF.

The chain recombines TRBV6-5 with TRBJ2-1; TCRdb picks TRBD1, but there is no DNA to check that call. CDR3 length: 18 amino acids. The germline V gene has CDR1 MNHEY and CDR2 SVGAGI. CDR3 amino acids: CASSYSASGTGSYNEQFF.

This chain links TRBV27 with TRBJ2-7; the TCRdb D gene call, TRBD1, has no DNA to confirm it. The CDR3 has 14 amino acids. CDR1 is MNHEY, CDR2 SMNVEV, per germline (reference sequence). CDR3: CASSPLTGSDEQYF.

The chain joins TRBV4-2 to TRBJ2-3. The CDR3 totals 16 residues. CDR1 is LGHNA, CDR2 YNFKEQ, per germline. This CDR3 reads CASSQEDGSSTDTQYF.

The chain uses TRBV20-1 and TRBJ2-2; TCRdb outputs TRBD1, but without DNA this stays unchecked. Looked up from germline, CDR1 is DFQATT and CDR2 is SNEGSKA (reference sequence). The CDR3 is 16 residues long. CDR3 region: CSARDPRTGGIGELFF.

The gene calls are TRBV5-5 and TRBJ1-5; there is no DNA to check the TCRdb D call of TRBD1. CDR3 length: 14 residues. Looked up from germline, CDR1 is SGHKS and CDR2 is YYEKEE (reference sequence). This chain's CDR3 is CASSLVQGDQPQHF.

This chain joins TRBV7-9 and TRBJ2-3. The germline V gene has CDR1 SEHNR and CDR2 FQNEAQ (reference sequence). The CDR3 covers 14 residues. The CDR3: CASSVAGSTDTQYF.

The V call is TRBV7-2, the J call TRBJ2-7; TCRdb selects TRBD1, and the lack of DNA leaves this call unchecked. Per germline, CDR1 SGHTA and CDR2 FQGNSA. This CDR3 contains 14 residues. The CDR3 sequence is CASSLTGGLDEQYF.

The chain recombines TRBV6-5 with TRBJ2-3; the TCRdb call, TRBD1, lacks DNA for checking. The CDR3 runs 17 residues. Germline CDR1 reads MNHEY; CDR2 reads SVGAGI. The CDR3 loop is CASSPRPGPPSTDTQYF.

The chain links TRBV6-2 or TRBV6-3 to TRBJ2-4; TCRdb indicates TRBD1, and absent DNA this call remains unverified. Germline CDR1 MNHEY, CDR2 SVGEGT. CDR3 length: 16 residues. CDR3 amino acids: CASSRTRTEPKNIQYF.